Included here is one T cell receptor (beta chain) sequence, with context. This entry belongs to a study of blood T cell repertoires in COVID-19. This CDR3 has 13 residues. The V and J ends lost 8 bases and 8 bases, in that order; junction bases with no gene match: 6. Germline-derived CDR1 and CDR2 are SQVTM and ANQGSEA. Assay: immunoSEQ multiplex PCR; the TCRdb copy retains only in-frame clones and omits some. Altogether approximately 270,000 clones are present, 85% to 90% being singletons, with the ten largest covering 4.1%. The V and J genes are TRBV29-1 and TRBJ2-1, with 13 bases aligning to TRBD2. The TCR sequence derives from a woman under 40 with acute COVID-19. Sequenced input: PBMCs or T cells enriched from blood (not recorded which). The chain's CDR3 is CSTRGTSGDEQFF. Written as DNA, the CDR3 is TGCAGCACCCGTGGGACTAGCGGGGATGAGCAGTTCTTC.